The 25 T cell receptor beta chains presented below share a single source sample, sequenced in a study of breast tumors, draining lymph nodes, adjacent tissues. Using its own MiXCR run on the multiplex PCR reads, TCRdb lists one record per CDR3 protein. In the table there are approximately 300,000 distinct CDR3 sequences, around 30% of which are singletons. Breast cancer patients provided tissue from their axillary draining lymph nodes. Sample: axillary lymph node tissue. All receptors come from a female donor with breast cancer. Some clones in this sample may be carry-over from other donors' samples.

There are a few counts of this clonotype. A much larger clone lies a single base off, so this may be a read error. The chain carries TRBV20-1 and TRBJ2-3; D perhaps matches TRBD2 (6 bases). The CDR3 is made up of 16 amino acids. The germline CDR1 and CDR2 sequences are DFQATT and SNEGSKA (reference sequence). V lost 5 bases to trimming and J lost 7 bases, with 25 bases between them. For the CDR3, the DNA is TGCAGTGCTGAGGGTTTGGTGGCGGGACGCGGAAATACGCAGTATTTT. Translating gives CSAEGLVAGRGNTQYF.

This clonotype was seen more than once but under ten times. V usage is TRBV3-1 and J usage is TRBJ2-7; 10 bases line up with TRBD2. V lost 4 bases to trimming and J lost 3 bases; unmatched junction nucleotides: 9. Germline CDR1 LGHDT, CDR2 YNNKEL (reference sequence). The CDR3 loop spans 16 amino acids. CDR3 amino acids: CASSLKTSGSGYEQYF. CDR3 in DNA: TGTGCCAGCAGCCTTAAGACTAGCGGGTCTGGCTACGAGCAGTACTTC.

The table lists this clonotype with a few counts. A read error may explain this, as a much larger clone is one base away. DNA for the CDR3: TGTGCCAGCAGTGGATGGGGTGAGTCGCCAGATACGCAGTATTTT. This codes for CASSGWGESPDTQYF. The rearrangement links TRBV12-3 or TRBV12-4 to TRBJ2-3; D is unresolved. The CDR3 extends over 15 amino acids. V shed 5 bases and J shed 4 bases, with 16 bases lying between them.

This clonotype was observed a handful of times. This sequence joins TRBV2 and TRBJ1-1, with TRBD1 identical over 8 bases. CDR3 length: 15 amino acids. The junction had 11 bases not matched to a gene; V was cut back by 8 bases and J by 3 bases. Germline V gives CDR1 SNHLY, CDR2 FYNNEI. The CDR3: CASYPLGQADTEAFF. The DNA of the CDR3 is TGTGCCAGCTACCCGCTGGGACAGGCAGACACTGAAGCTTTCTTT.

This clonotype was detected only a few times. One base away lies a much larger clone, so this may be a sequencing read error. Lacking the conserved final phenylalanine or tryptophan, this CDR3 likely reflects a read error. This chain links TRBV14 with TRBJ2-7, with D uncertain. Germline lookup yields CDR1 SGHDN and CDR2 FVKESK. V shed 1 base and J shed 2 bases, with 6 bases lying between them. This CDR3 region has 13 residues. The CDR3 here is CASSQVSTYEQYS. Written as DNA, the CDR3 is TGTGCCAGCAGCCAAGTGTCCACCTACGAGCAGTACTCC.

This clonotype was detected only a few times. A much more abundant neighbour one base away suggests this may be a read error. J is TRBJ1-4 and V is TRBV19; 7 positions agree with TRBD1. V lost 3 bases to trimming and J lost 4 bases; unmatched junction nucleotides: 14. The V gene's germline CDR1 is LNHDA and CDR2 SQIVND (reference sequence). The CDR3 contains 18 residues. The DNA of the CDR3 is TGTGCCAGTAGTATGGATCAAGAGGGACAGCCAGATAATGAAAAACTGTTTTTT. This encodes CASSMDQEGQPDNEKLFF.

This clonotype was counted ten times or more. The V gene is TRBV15, the J gene TRBJ2-7; no clear D. V was shortened by 3 bases and J by 2 bases, with 11 bases between the two germline ends. The CDR3 runs to 14 residues. Germline V gene sequence: CDR1 LNHNV, CDR2 YYDKDF (reference sequence). CDR3 nucleotide sequence: TGTGCCACCAGCAGCCCCGATAACCCCTACGAGCAGTACTTC. Protein product: CATSSPDNPYEQYF.

Details on this clonotype: A read error may account for a junction end that differs from germline. The gene calls are TRBV19 and TRBJ2-1, with TRBD1 identical over 9 bases. Germline CDR1 LNHDA, CDR2 SQIVND (reference sequence). The CDR3 length is 17 residues. For the CDR3, the DNA is TGCGCCAGTAGTTCATCAACCGGGACAGGGACCTACAATGAGCAGTCCTTC. Translation gives CASSSSTGTGTYNEQSF.

CDR3 loop: CASSLPGLRTDTQHF. The CDR3, as DNA: TGTGCCAGCAGTCTGCCGGGTCTAAGGACAGATACGCAGCATTTT. The V and J genes are TRBV11-2 and TRBJ2-3; possible D gene TRBD1, 6 bases. The DNA end is more similar to TRBJ1-5, so the J call may be wrong. This CDR3 has 15 residues. Germline V lookup: CDR1 SGHAT, CDR2 FQNNGV.

This clonotype was seen ten or more times. The rearrangement uses TRBV13 and TRBJ2-5; the D is unclear. CDR1 and CDR2 (germline): PRHDT, FYEKMQ (reference sequence). V was shortened by 6 bases and J by 1 base, with 15 bases between the two germline ends. CDR3 size: 15 residues. For the CDR3, the DNA is TGTGCCAGCAGTACATTGTCTAAGTTCCAAGAGACCCAGTACTTC. This translates into CASSTLSKFQETQYF.

This clonotype has more than one count but fewer than ten. A single base separates this from a much larger clone, so it may be a read error. J is TRBJ2-5 and V is TRBV5-1; D is possibly TRBD2 (7 bases). V gave up 4 bases and J gave up 8 bases, with 18 bases separating them. From germline, CDR1 is SGHRS and CDR2 YFSETQ. This CDR3 region has 14 residues. The CDR3 DNA follows: TGCGCCAGCAGCGCCATCAGGGGAGGGGACACCCAGTACTTC. Amino acids: CASSAIRGGDTQYF. Supplemented by reference TRBV5-1 and TRBJ2-5, the full variable domain reads KAGVTQTPRYLIKTRGQQVTLSCSPISGHRSVSWYQQTPGQGLQFLFEYFSETQRNKGNFPGRFSGRQFSNSRSEMNVSTLELGDSALYLCASSAIRGGDTQYFGPGTRLLVL.

Note on this clonotype: This may come from a read error, since a much larger clone is one base off. The chain uses TRBV7-2 and TRBJ2-2; D gene unclear. Germline lookup yields CDR1 SGHTA and CDR2 FQGNSA. V was clipped by 5 bases and J by 6 bases, with 10 bases between them. This CDR3 is 13 amino acids long. CDR3 DNA: TGTGCCAGCAGCCTAGAGCTCGCCGGGGAGCTGTTTTTT. Amino acids: CASSLELAGELFF.

This clonotype was counted ten times or more. V is TRBV5-1 and J is TRBJ1-4; D not resolved. The CDR3 length is 12 residues. Germline CDR1 is SGHRS and CDR2 is YFSETQ. V lost 8 bases, J lost 4 bases, and 9 bases lay in between. The CDR3 DNA sequence: TGCGCCAGTTCTAGAGATAATGAAAAACTGTTTTTT. This gives the protein CASSRDNEKLFF.

This clonotype came up many times. The chain links TRBV6-5 to TRBJ2-5, with a tentative D call TRBD1 (6 bases). The germline V and J ends were trimmed by 0 bases and 5 bases, with 16 bases remaining between them. This CDR3 spans 16 amino acids. Germline CDR1 and CDR2: MNHEY and SVGAGI. Here the CDR3 reads CASSYSGTGSWETQYF. The CDR3 DNA reads as TGTGCCAGCAGTTACTCCGGAACAGGGTCATGGGAGACCCAGTACTTC.

This clonotype has a count of ten or more. The chain joins TRBV2 to TRBJ2-7; possibly TRBD2 for D (5 bases). Germline V gives CDR1 SNHLY, CDR2 FYNNEI. V dropped 6 bases and J dropped 2 bases, with 14 bases sitting between them. This CDR3 is 14 amino acids long. CDR3 nucleotide sequence: TGTGCCAGCAGGGGAGCGGAGCCCACCTACGAGCAGTACTTC. Translating it yields CASRGAEPTYEQYF.

This clonotype was recorded at least ten times. The chain uses TRBV5-1 and TRBJ2-3, with 10 bases lining up with TRBD1. The germline V gene encodes CDR1 SGHRS and CDR2 YFSETQ. The CDR3 is 15 amino acids. V was pared by 7 bases and J by 4 bases, with 9 bases of the junction left unmatched. CDR3 protein: CASFQTGGGADTQYF. DNA of the CDR3: TGCGCCAGCTTCCAGACAGGGGGCGGCGCAGATACGCAGTATTTT. Variable domain in full (rest from reference TRBV5-1 and TRBJ2-3): KAGVTQTPRYLIKTRGQQVTLSCSPISGHRSVSWYQQTPGQGLQFLFEYFSETQRNKGNFPGRFSGRQFSNSRSEMNVSTLELGDSALYLCASFQTGGGADTQYFGPGTRLTVL.

For this clonotype: An end of the junction differs from the germline gene, which may be a read error. J is TRBJ2-7 and V is TRBV7-2; 7 bases agree with TRBD1. Per the germline V gene, CDR1 is SGHTA and CDR2 is FQGNSA. The CDR3 is made up of 15 amino acids. The CDR3 sequence is CASSLGQGDTYEQHF. CDR3 nucleotides: TGTGCCAGCAGCTTAGGACAGGGTGATACCTACGAGCAGCACTTC. The full variable domain, completed using reference TRBV7-2 and TRBJ2-7, is GAGVSQSPSNKVTEKGKDVELRCDPISGHTALYWYRQSLGQGLEFLIYFQGNSAPDKSGLPSDRFSAERTGGSVSTLTIQRTQQEDSAVYLCASSLGQGDTYEQHFGPGTRLTVT.

There are many counts of this clonotype. The rearrangement joins TRBV12-3 or TRBV12-4 to TRBJ1-6; 7 bases match TRBD1. The CDR3 is 17 amino acids. V was pared by 7 bases and J by 7 bases, with 16 bases of the junction left unmatched. This CDR3 reads CASKDRRSGAENSPLHF. CDR3 nucleotides: TGTGCCAGCAAGGACAGGCGCTCTGGCGCGGAGAATTCACCCCTCCACTTT.

This clonotype was picked up many times. V and J are TRBV30 and TRBJ1-5; D gene uncertain. The CDR3 consists of 13 residues. CDR1 and CDR2 (germline): GTSNPN, SVGIG (reference sequence). Trimming left V 1 base short and J 2 bases short, with 6 bases between. The CDR3 DNA reads TGTGCCTGGAGTGCCGGGGGCAATCAGCCCCAGCATTTT. Protein: CAWSAGGNQPQHF.

To note about this clonotype: This may stem from a read error, because a much larger clone lies one nucleotide away. The rearrangement uses TRBV12-3 or TRBV12-4 and TRBJ2-3; D not resolved. The CDR3 covers 14 residues. Trimming removed 3 bases at V and 4 bases at J, with 11 bases between. In DNA form, the CDR3 reads TGTGCCAGCAGTTTCTTCTTCAGGTCAGATACGCAGTATTTT. This translates into CASSFFFRSDTQYF.

In its sample, this clonotype was seen many times. The DNA of the CDR3 is TGTGCCAGCAGCCACCTCTCTAGCGGGAGCTACGAGCAGTACTTC. The encoded protein is CASSHLSSGSYEQYF. This chain connects TRBV5-4 to TRBJ2-7; 10 nucleotides line up with TRBD2. The V and J ends lost 4 bases and 3 bases, in that order; junction bases with no gene match: 7. Germline-derived CDR1 and CDR2 are SGHNT and YYREEE (reference sequence). The CDR3 consists of 15 residues.

This clonotype was seen repeatedly, ten times or more. The V and J genes are TRBV4-2 and TRBJ2-2, with 9 bases aligning to TRBD1. This CDR3 region has 16 residues. With 6 bases clipped from V and 4 bases from J, the junction kept 9 bases outside the gene matches. The germline V gene has CDR1 LGHNA and CDR2 YNFKEQ. This CDR3 is CASSHPGQGFTGELFF. Here the CDR3 DNA reads TGTGCCAGCAGTCACCCGGGACAGGGTTTCACCGGGGAGCTGTTTTTT.

Concerning this clonotype itself: Being one base from a much bigger clone, this may be a read error. The rearrangement links TRBV10-3 to TRBJ2-6; TRBD2 is a possible D gene (6 bases). Germline loops: CDR1 ENHRY, CDR2 SYGVKD. The CDR3 runs to 17 residues. The DNA for the CDR3 is TGTGCCAGCAGTGTACTAGCTTGGAGCCCTGGGGCCAACGTCCTGACTTTC. Residues: CASSVLAWSPGANVLTF.

The V call is TRBV10-3, the J call TRBJ1-4; 9 bases are shared with TRBD1. CDR3 length equals 14 residues. The germline gives CDR1 ENHRY, CDR2 SYGVKD. The V and J ends lost 6 bases and 5 bases, in that order; junction bases with no gene match: 4. The CDR3 loop reads CAISGGTGNEKLFF. DNA for the CDR3: TGTGCCATCAGCGGTGGGACAGGGAATGAAAAACTGTTTTTT.

This clonotype appeared many times. J is TRBJ2-3 and V is TRBV9, with 7 bases fitting TRBD2. The CDR3 runs to 15 residues. Germline V gene lookup returns CDR1 SGDLS and CDR2 YYNGEE. The J segment lost 5 bases and the V segment lost 3 bases, leaving 9 bases of the junction unmatched. In DNA, the CDR3 is TGTGCCAGCAGCGAGTCGACGGGAGGTGGAGATACGCAGTATTTT. Its protein is CASSESTGGGDTQYF.